Presented here are 24 T cell receptor beta chains from one specimen sequenced in a study of lymphopenia after photon versus proton radiotherapy. Assay: immunoSEQ multiplex PCR; the TCRdb copy retains only in-frame clones and omits some. The sample records roughly 53,000 clones, about 86% being singletons. The sequencing here drew on peripheral blood, taken from a patient treated with photon-based radiotherapy. The origin of the receptors is a man in his fifties with gastric cancer.

The gene calls are TRBV18 and TRBJ2-1; tentative D call: TRBD1 (6 bases). Germline V gene sequence: CDR1 KGHSH, CDR2 LQKENI. This CDR3 spans 16 amino acids. With 3 bases removed from V and 0 bases from J, the gap between germline ends came to 12 bases. The CDR3 sequence is CASSPRTVISYNEQFF. CDR3 sequence (DNA): TGTGCCAGCTCACCCCGGACAGTCATCTCCTACAATGAGCAGTTCTTC.

The CDR3 is CASSLEGEGRLVQETQYF. The CDR3 nucleotides are TGTGCCAGCAGCTTAGAAGGAGAGGGGAGGTTGGTCCAAGAGACCCAGTACTTC. V gene TRBV7-8 combines with J gene TRBJ2-5, with D possibly matching TRBD2 (6 bases). Germline V gene data show CDR1 as SGHVS and CDR2 as FQNEAQ. V lost 1 base and J 1 base, leaving 19 bases between the germline ends. The CDR3 extends over 18 amino acids.

J is TRBJ1-1 and V is TRBV6-6; maybe TRBD1 (5 bases). The germline CDR1 and CDR2 sequences are MNHNY and SVGAGI (reference sequence). Trimming removed 6 bases from V and 1 base from J, with 9 bases in between. The CDR3 has 13 amino acids. The CDR3 protein is CASSPGRNTEAFF. In nucleotides, the CDR3 is TGTGCCAGCAGCCCAGGGAGGAACACTGAAGCTTTCTTT.

This clone was seen only once. The rearrangement uses TRBV28 and TRBJ1-5, with TRBD1 matching over 8 bases. V lost 1 base, J lost 7 bases, and 9 bases stayed unmatched. This CDR3 is 16 amino acids long. CDR1 and CDR2 from the germline V gene are MDHEN and SYDVKM. The CDR3 sequence is CASSLSGGGLKQPQHF. In nucleotides, the CDR3 is TGTGCCAGCAGTTTATCAGGGGGCGGTTTGAAACAGCCCCAGCATTTT. Full variable domain (rest looked up from reference TRBV28 and TRBJ1-5): DVKVTQSSRYLVKRTGEKVFLECVQDMDHENMFWYRQDPGLGLRLIYFSYDVKMKEKGDIPEGYSVSREKKERFSLILESASTNQTSMYLCASSLSGGGLKQPQHFGDGTRLSIL.

The CDR3: CASSLGRDWGFEQYF. As DNA, the CDR3 is TGTGCCAGCAGCTTAGGGCGGGACTGGGGGTTCGAGCAGTACTTC. The J gene is TRBJ2-7, the V gene TRBV7-5; the table calls TRBD2, which could not be checked here. TRBV7-5 is labeled a pseudogene. The CDR3 sequence is 15 residues long.

The chain carries TRBV4-1 and TRBJ1-2; a weak D match, TRBD1 (5 bases). The germline CDR1 and CDR2 sequences are MGHRA and YSYEKL. Trimming removed 2 bases at V and 6 bases at J, with 19 bases between. This CDR3 contains 16 residues. CDR3 region: CASSQPSTGTSDGYTF. DNA of the CDR3: TGCGCCAGCAGCCAACCCTCCACCGGGACGTCCGATGGCTACACCTTC.

V gene TRBV19 combines with J gene TRBJ2-7, with TRBD1 matching over 9 bases. CDR3 length: 11 amino acids. With 10 bases clipped from V and 3 bases from J, the junction kept 1 base outside the gene matches. Looked up from germline, CDR1 is LNHDA and CDR2 is SQIVND (reference sequence). The CDR3 reads CATGQGYEQYF. The CDR3 nucleotides are TGTGCCACGGGACAGGGCTACGAGCAGTACTTC.

The chain combines TRBV5-6 with TRBJ2-3; the D gene is possibly TRBD2 (6 bases). Germline loops: CDR1 SGHDT, CDR2 YYEEEE. There are 14 residues in the CDR3. The V gene lost 1 base and the J gene lost 1 base, with 7 bases spanning the gap. CDR3: CASSLSSGTDTQYF. The CDR3 nucleotides are TGTGCCAGCAGCTTGTCTAGCGGCACAGATACGCAGTATTTT.

A word on this clone: A read error is the likely source, as a far larger clone sits one nucleotide away. V gene TRBV11-3 combines with J gene TRBJ2-1; D remains ambiguous. Germline lookup yields CDR1 SGHNT and CDR2 YENEEA. V was trimmed by 5 bases and J by 6 bases, leaving 14 bases between them. The CDR3 runs to 14 residues. The CDR3 DNA reads TGTGCCAGCAGCCATACCGCCCTCAGCAATGAGCAGTTCTTC. Protein product: CASSHTALSNEQFF. The full variable domain, rest sourced from reference TRBV11-3 and TRBJ2-1, is EAGVVQSPRYKIIEKKQPVAFWCNPISGHNTLYWYLQNLGQGPELLIRYENEEAVDDSQLPKDRFSAERLKGVDSTLKIQPAELGDSAVYLCASSHTALSNEQFFGPGTRLTVL.

The chain uses TRBV15 and TRBJ1-1, with a possible D match to TRBD1 (5 bases). The CDR3 loop spans 12 amino acids. The V gene lost 6 bases and the J gene lost 2 bases, with 7 bases spanning the gap. Looked up from germline, CDR1 is LNHNV and CDR2 is YYDKDF (reference sequence). CDR3 DNA sequence: TGTGCCACCAGAGGGGCTAACACTGAAGCTTTCTTT. Residues: CATRGANTEAFF.

The chain couples TRBV28 to TRBJ1-4; D call uncertain. This CDR3 contains 15 residues. The germline V and J ends were trimmed by 2 bases and 5 bases, with 12 bases remaining between them. Looked up from germline, CDR1 is MDHEN and CDR2 is SYDVKM. The CDR3, as DNA: TGTGCCAGCAGTTTACGTGTAGCTTCCAATGAAAAACTGTTTTTT. It specifies CASSLRVASNEKLFF.

The rearrangement uses TRBV5-4 and TRBJ1-1; maybe TRBD1 (5 bases). Per germline, CDR1 SGHNT and CDR2 YYREEE (reference sequence). This CDR3 region has 15 residues. Between the trimmed V and J ends, which lost 1 base and 1 base, there was a span of 11 bases. As DNA, the CDR3 is TGTGCCAGCAGCTTGTCCGACAGAGAGAACACTGAAGCTTTCTTT. Translated, it gives CASSLSDRENTEAFF.

The rearrangement uses TRBV7-9 and TRBJ1-1; D gene uncertain. CDR3 length: 15 residues. The ends were cut back, 5 bases at V and 5 bases at J, with 18 bases in the middle. CDR1 is SEHNR, CDR2 FQNEAQ, per germline (reference sequence). The CDR3 DNA reads as TGTGCCAGCAGCCGAGAACTAAGGTGGATGACTGAAGCTTTCTTT. Protein product: CASSRELRWMTEAFF. Using reference TRBV7-9 and TRBJ1-1 for the parts outside the CDR3, the full variable domain is DTGVSQNPRHKITKRGQNVTFRCDPISEHNRLYWYRQTLGQGPEFLTYFQNEAQLEKSRLLSDRFSAERPKGSFSTLEIQRTEQGDSAMYLCASSRELRWMTEAFFGQGTRLTVV.

The J gene is TRBJ2-1, the V gene TRBV15, with 11 bases matching TRBD2. CDR3 size: 15 residues. Germline CDR1 is LNHNV and CDR2 is YYDKDF (reference sequence). V gave up 6 bases and J gave up 6 bases; unmatched junction bases: 7. CDR3 DNA sequence: TGTGCCACCAGGGGAGATGGGACTAGCGGCAATGAGCAGTTCTTC. Translated, it gives CATRGDGTSGNEQFF.

The chain joins TRBV2 to TRBJ2-1; 12 positions match TRBD2. Germline V lookup: CDR1 SNHLY, CDR2 FYNNEI. The CDR3 has 15 amino acids. V was clipped by 8 bases and J by 6 bases; unmatched bases: 8. This CDR3 reads CASRTSGRSGNEQFF. DNA of the CDR3: TGTGCCAGCCGAACTAGCGGGAGGTCGGGCAATGAGCAGTTCTTC.

In its sample, this clone was seen once. This chain connects TRBV7-3 to TRBJ2-5; D might be TRBD2 (6 bases). From germline, CDR1 is SGHTA and CDR2 FQGTGA. V lost 2 bases to trimming and J lost 5 bases, with 12 bases between them. The CDR3 runs 14 residues. The CDR3 DNA sequence: TGTGCCAGCAGCTTAGCGGGGTTCGGGGAGACCCAGTACTTC. This sequence encodes CASSLAGFGETQYF.

The V and J genes are TRBV29-1 and TRBJ2-2; no firm D call. V lost 8 bases to trimming and J lost 0 bases, with 10 bases between them. The CDR3 extends over 13 amino acids. CDR1 is SQVTM and CDR2 is ANQGSEA in the germline V gene. Here the CDR3 DNA reads TGCAGCATCCGGCGGTCGAACACCGGGGAGCTGTTTTTT. Residues: CSIRRSNTGELFF.

In this sample, this clone is large (0.1 to 1%). The chain recombines TRBV4-1 with TRBJ2-1, with 7 bases fitting TRBD1. Trimming took 4 bases from V and 4 from J; bases not matched to a gene: 7. Per germline, CDR1 MGHRA and CDR2 YSYEKL. This CDR3 contains 15 residues. CDR3 loop: CASSRDSSSYNEQFF. For the CDR3, the DNA is TGCGCCAGCAGCCGGGACAGCAGTTCTTACAATGAGCAGTTCTTC.

The chain couples TRBV6-1 to TRBJ2-3; D unresolved. Germline values: CDR1 MNHNS, CDR2 SASEGT. The CDR3 spans 12 residues. V lost 0 bases and J lost 11, with 9 bases in between. Written as DNA, the CDR3 is TGTGCCAGCAGTGAAGCATCACTAATGCAGTATTTT. This gives the protein CASSEASLMQYF.

The rearrangement uses TRBV28 and TRBJ1-1; D is uncertain. V gave up 4 bases and J gave up 0 bases, with 6 bases separating them. This CDR3 has 13 residues. Germline V gene lookup returns CDR1 MDHEN and CDR2 SYDVKM. CDR3: CASSSTMNTEAFF. CDR3 DNA: TGTGCCAGCAGTTCAACTATGAACACTGAAGCTTTCTTT.

The chain has TRBV7-9 and TRBJ2-5; the match to TRBD1 covers 9 bases. This CDR3 has 15 residues. Germline values: CDR1 SEHNR, CDR2 FQNEAQ (reference sequence). J gave up 2 bases and V 4 bases, and 5 bases lay outside the gene matches. DNA for the CDR3: TGTGCCAGCAGCTCGACCGGGACAGGGCAAGAGACCCAGTACTTC. Its protein product is CASSSTGTGQETQYF. Using reference TRBV7-9 and TRBJ2-5 for the parts outside the CDR3, the full variable domain is DTGVSQNPRHKITKRGQNVTFRCDPISEHNRLYWYRQTLGQGPEFLTYFQNEAQLEKSRLLSDRFSAERPKGSFSTLEIQRTEQGDSAMYLCASSSTGTGQETQYFGPGTRLLVL.

This chain's CDR3 is CASSTWRGQKNFGYTF. The CDR3 DNA sequence: TGTGCCAGCAGCACATGGCGGGGGCAGAAGAATTTTGGCTACACCTTC. The gene calls are TRBV9 and TRBJ1-2, with D perhaps matching TRBD1 (6 bases). V dropped 4 bases and J dropped 7 bases, with 23 bases sitting between them. Per germline, CDR1 SGDLS and CDR2 YYNGEE. CDR3 size: 16 residues.

V usage is TRBV5-6 and J usage is TRBJ2-7; 9 positions match TRBD1. Germline V gene data show CDR1 as SGHDT and CDR2 as YYEEEE. The CDR3 is made up of 14 amino acids. Germline trimming cut 0 bases from V and 7 bases from J; bases unmatched to any gene: 5. CDR3 amino acids: CASSLVDRGREQYF. In nucleotides, the CDR3 is TGTGCCAGCAGCTTGGTGGACAGGGGTAGGGAGCAGTACTTC.

V usage is TRBV6-5 and J usage is TRBJ2-7; 7 nucleotides line up with TRBD2. Trimming cost V 6 bases and J 7 bases; bases outside gene matches: 9. The CDR3 has 13 amino acids. Germline V lookup: CDR1 MNHEY, CDR2 SVGAGI. This chain's CDR3 is CASSPGAGREQYF. The CDR3 DNA reads as TGTGCCAGCAGCCCGGGAGCGGGGAGGGAGCAGTACTTC.